This TCR beta chain was documented in a study of cytomegalovirus exposure and HLA in healthy donors. Study results and limitations: Usually a TCR sequence was rare, but some public TCRs were found in many donors. The authors enumerated 150 to 200 TCR beta chains as linked to cytomegalovirus. Both high specificity and high sensitivity reportedly marked the classifier's diagnosis of cytomegalovirus status.

The donors were part of the approximately 130-subject validation cohort, which stood apart from the roughly 670-subject first cohort. Clones were sequenced by immunoSEQ multiplex PCR, and TCRdb holds only the in-frame ones, with some missing. This sample has a few hundred thousand clones; 70% to 90% occur once, and the top ten carry 2.9%. Germline V gene sequence: CDR1 SNHLY, CDR2 FYNNEI. The V gene lost 4 bases and the J gene lost 6 bases, with 9 bases spanning the gap. The CDR3 has 13 amino acids. Note on this clone: As yet, its antigen is unknown.

The clonotype was recovered from a woman under 30 in good health and CMV-seronegative. The sequenced sample was PBMCs. The V gene is TRBV2, the J gene TRBJ2-2; D might be TRBD1 (6 bases). The CDR3: CASSVAGAGELFF. In nucleotides, the CDR3 is TGTGCCAGCAGTGTAGCAGGGGCCGGGGAGCTGTTTTTT.